The T cell receptor (beta chain) described here comes from a study of blood T cell repertoires in COVID-19. V lost 6 bases and J lost 0, with 9 bases in between. The CDR3 loop spans 14 amino acids. Germline V gene lookup returns CDR1 LNHDA and CDR2 SQIVND (reference sequence). Patients in Seattle were enrolled during active infection, then followed longitudinally. Per the original data handling: The assay estimated nucleated cells by amplifying reference gene primers. Sequenced by immunoSEQ multiplex PCR; TCRdb stores in-frame clones only, minus some. V and J calls and clone size are as listed in that table; D and trimming were resolved from the DNA. Among under 250,000 clones, 90% to 95% were seen once, and the ten largest hold around 0.84%.

This TCR came from a man aged 55 to 69 with COVID-19, enrolled during active disease. The chain combines TRBV19 with TRBJ1-3; D might be TRBD1 (5 bases). The sequenced material came from peripheral blood. In nucleotides, the CDR3 is TGTGCCAGTAGATCTGACAGCTCTGGAAACACCATATATTTT. Translation gives CASRSDSSGNTIYF.